The 14 T cell receptor beta chains below were found in one sample sequenced in a study of T cell repertoires in cytomegalovirus infection. TCRdb fed the reads into MiXCR, producing one record per CDR3 protein. The data contain a few hundred thousand distinct CDR3 sequences, more than 8% of them singletons. Sequencing was done on a sample of PBMCs. All receptors come from a human donor in good health (CMV status not recorded). Some clones in this sample may be carry-over from other donors' samples.

J is TRBJ1-6 and V is TRBV27; D is ambiguous. Germline V gene sequence: CDR1 MNHEY, CDR2 SMNVEV (reference sequence). The V end was cut by 6 bases, the J end by 3 bases, with 9 bases between. This CDR3 has 14 residues. CDR3 residues: CASSPGVYNSPLHF. CDR3 DNA: TGTGCCAGCAGCCCAGGAGTCTATAATTCACCCCTCCACTTT.

There are many counts of this clonotype. The chain recombines TRBV7-2 with TRBJ1-2, with TRBD1 as a possible D gene (6 bases). Germline CDR1 reads SGHTA; CDR2 reads FQGNSA. V lost 4 bases to trimming and J lost 5 bases, with 14 bases between them. This CDR3 has 14 amino acids. CDR3 nucleotides: TGTGCCAGCAGCTCAGGGACACACGGTTATGGCTACACCTTC. Translated, it gives CASSSGTHGYGYTF.

This clonotype was recorded many times. The rearrangement uses TRBV7-2 and TRBJ2-7; 9 bases match TRBD1. CDR1 is SGHTA, CDR2 FQGNSA, per germline. The length of the CDR3 is 14 residues. V lost 7 bases and J lost 5; bases outside the gene matches: 9. CDR3 in amino acids: CASTPGTGIDEQYF. The CDR3 coding sequence is TGTGCCAGCACCCCCGGGACAGGGATCGACGAGCAGTACTTC.

This clonotype was picked up a small number of times. The V call is TRBV4-1, the J call TRBJ2-2; no firm D call. The CDR3 spans 14 residues. From germline, CDR1 is MGHRA and CDR2 YSYEKL. With 8 bases removed from V and 4 bases from J, the gap between germline ends came to 14 bases. CDR3 protein: CASREEPSTGELFF. CDR3 nucleotide sequence: TGCGCCAGCCGTGAGGAGCCGAGCACCGGGGAGCTGTTTTTT.

As for this clonotype: Just one base apart from a much larger clone, this may be a read error. V gene TRBV6-2 or TRBV6-3 combines with J gene TRBJ2-5, with TRBD1 matching over 7 bases. CDR3 length: 16 residues. Germline trimming cut 6 bases from V and 3 bases from J; bases unmatched to any gene: 13. The germline V gene encodes CDR1 MNHEY and CDR2 SVGEGT. CDR3 region: CASSRRGNRGKETQYF. In DNA, the CDR3 is TGTGCCAGCAGCAGACGGGGAAACAGGGGTAAAGAGACCCAGTACTTC.

This clonotype was counted only a few times. The CDR3 spells CASSTGHNQPQHF. The DNA of the CDR3 is TGTGCCAGTAGCACAGGTCACAATCAGCCCCAGCATTTT. This rearrangement joins TRBV19 to TRBJ1-5, with D maybe TRBD1 (5 bases). Trimming pared 6 bases from V and 3 bases from J, leaving 9 bases between. The CDR3 extends over 13 amino acids. The germline V gene encodes CDR1 LNHDA and CDR2 SQIVND (reference sequence).

This clonotype occurred a few times. One junction end does not reproduce the germline sequence, and a read error may be involved. V is TRBV5-3 and J is TRBJ1-1, with D uncertain. TRBV5-3 is annotated as an ORF whose role is uncertain. CDR3 size: 17 residues. As DNA, the CDR3 is TGTGCCAGCAGCTTGACCCTTAGTTTTGCGATTGACACTGAAGCTTTCTTT. The encoded protein is CASSLTLSFAIDTEAFF.

This clonotype showed up just a few times. The chain has TRBV7-3 and TRBJ2-7; TRBD1 might be the D (6 bases). V gave up 1 base and J gave up 4 bases, with 14 bases separating them. CDR3 length equals 15 residues. Germline CDR1 reads SGHTA; CDR2 reads FQGTGA. CDR3 sequence (DNA): TGTGCCAGCAGCTTAAGGTCAGGGGTGATGTACGAGCAGTACTTC. Amino acids: CASSLRSGVMYEQYF.

This clonotype was recorded at least ten times. The rearrangement links TRBV3-1 to TRBJ1-2; D unclear. The V end was cut by 1 base, the J end by 2 bases, with 8 bases between. The CDR3 length is 14 residues. Germline CDR1 is LGHDT and CDR2 is YNNKEL (reference sequence). This CDR3 is CASSQAAVNYGYTF. The CDR3, as DNA: TGTGCCAGCAGCCAAGCGGCGGTGAACTATGGCTACACCTTC.

In this sample, this clonotype turned up many times. This chain joins TRBV12-5 and TRBJ2-3; the D gene is possibly TRBD1 (5 bases). The CDR3 loop spans 15 amino acids. CDR1 and CDR2 (germline): LGHNT, FRNRAP. V lost 3 bases, J lost 3 bases, and 13 bases lay in between. The CDR3 DNA follows: TGTGCTAGTGGTTTCGGCAGGGTAGGGACAGATACGCAGTATTTT. Residues: CASGFGRVGTDTQYF. Complete variable domain (other parts from reference TRBV12-5 and TRBJ2-3): DARVTQTPRHKVTEMGQEVTMRCQPILGHNTVFWYRQTMMQGLELLAYFRNRAPLDDSGMPKDRFSAEMPDATLATLKIQPSEPRDSAVYFCASGFGRVGTDTQYFGPGTRLTVL.

This clonotype was counted a few times. The rearrangement uses TRBV7-6 and TRBJ1-2; possibly TRBD1 for D (5 bases). The germline V and J ends were trimmed by 1 base and 9 bases, with 15 bases remaining between them. Germline V gene data show CDR1 as SGHVS and CDR2 as FNYEAQ. The CDR3 length is 14 residues. In nucleotides, the CDR3 is TGTGCCAGCAGCTTAGAGTCGCAGGGCGAAAGCTACACCTTC. This translates into CASSLESQGESYTF.

Ten or more counts support this clonotype. V is TRBV11-2 and J is TRBJ2-1; 10 bases are shared with TRBD2. The CDR3 runs 16 residues. The trim removed 6 bases at V and 2 bases at J, leaving 7 bases unmatched. CDR1 and CDR2 from the germline V gene are SGHAT and FQNNGV. The CDR3 loop reads CASRPTSGRAYNEQFF. As DNA, the CDR3 is TGTGCCAGCAGACCGACGAGCGGGAGGGCCTACAATGAGCAGTTCTTC.

In this sample, this clonotype turned up many times. This chain uses TRBV4-3 with TRBJ2-7; the D call may be TRBD1 or TRBD2 (5 bases each). The CDR3 is 15 residues long. CDR1 LGHNA and CDR2 YSLEER come from the germline V gene. V shed 0 bases and J shed 5 bases, with 14 bases lying between them. The CDR3 DNA reads as TGCGCCAGCAGCCAAGATCCGGATGGGGGAAACGAGCAGTACTTC. It translates to CASSQDPDGGNEQYF.

This clonotype was seen many times. This chain joins TRBV7-2 and TRBJ2-3; 8 bases map to TRBD2. The CDR3 covers 16 residues. V lost 4 bases to trimming and J lost 2 bases; unmatched junction nucleotides: 8. From germline, CDR1 is SGHTA and CDR2 FQGNSA. The CDR3 nucleotides read TGTGCCAGCAGCTATCTAGCGGGCCGAAACACAGATACGCAGTATTTT. It encodes CASSYLAGRNTDTQYF.